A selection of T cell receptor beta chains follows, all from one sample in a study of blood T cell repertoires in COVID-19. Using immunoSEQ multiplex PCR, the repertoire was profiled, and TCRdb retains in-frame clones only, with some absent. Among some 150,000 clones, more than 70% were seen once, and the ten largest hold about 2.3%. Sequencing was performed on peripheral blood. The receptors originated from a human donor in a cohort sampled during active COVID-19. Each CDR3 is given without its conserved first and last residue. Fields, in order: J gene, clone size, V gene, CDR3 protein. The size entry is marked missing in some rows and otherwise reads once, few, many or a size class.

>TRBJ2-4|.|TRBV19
ASSHGASGAGDIQY
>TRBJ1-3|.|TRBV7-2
ASSLVAVGEGVGNTIY
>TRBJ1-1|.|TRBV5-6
ASSTQGQGAVRAF
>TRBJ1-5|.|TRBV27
ASSPPGGSNQPQH
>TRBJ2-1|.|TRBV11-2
ASSLIGGAVDEQF
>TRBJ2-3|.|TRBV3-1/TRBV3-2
ASSRSGIAITDTQY
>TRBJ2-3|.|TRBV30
AWTKRGATDTQY
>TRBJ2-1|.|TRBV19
ASSGTGSRNEQF
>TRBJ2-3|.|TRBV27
ASSLVVAGTDTQY
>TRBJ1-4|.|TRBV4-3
ASSQDRGAWGQGGKLF
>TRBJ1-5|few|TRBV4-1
ASSQVGTVQPQH
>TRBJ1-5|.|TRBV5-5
ASSKEQGNQPQH
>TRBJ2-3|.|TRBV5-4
ASSGTSGVTDTQY
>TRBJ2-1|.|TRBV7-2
ASSLEFRGSYNEQF
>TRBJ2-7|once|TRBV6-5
ASSYSTGSPYEQY
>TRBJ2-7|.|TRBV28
ASSPGLAGAKGGEQY
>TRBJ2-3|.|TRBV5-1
ASSLAGTSAPITDTQY